These 5 T cell receptor beta chains were all obtained from the same sample, sequenced in a study of blood T cell repertoires in COVID-19. Clones were read by immunoSEQ multiplex PCR, and TCRdb kept only the in-frame ones, dropping some. The table lists 200,000 to 250,000 clones, 65% to 85% of them singletons. The sample taken for sequencing was peripheral blood. The receptor set was obtained from a human donor in a cohort sampled during active COVID-19.

The chain carries TRBV6-6 and TRBJ2-3; possible D gene TRBD2, 6 bases. Trimming removed 3 bases from V and 4 bases from J, with 14 bases in between. This CDR3 has 15 residues. The germline gives CDR1 MNHNY, CDR2 SVGAGI (reference sequence). The CDR3 is CASSYNPGGADTQYF. The CDR3 region has the DNA TGTGCCAGCAGTTATAATCCGGGCGGGGCAGATACGCAGTATTTT.

The chain uses TRBV29-1 and TRBJ1-1; a possible D gene is TRBD1 (6 bases). Germline V gives CDR1 SQVTM, CDR2 ANQGSEA. V dropped 6 bases and J dropped 3 bases, with 11 bases sitting between them. CDR3 length equals 12 residues. The CDR3 nucleotides are TGCAGCGTGGCTAGGACAGACACTGAAGCTTTCTTT. It specifies CSVARTDTEAFF.

The count of this clone is one. The gene calls are TRBV20-1 and TRBJ1-5; perhaps TRBD1 as D (6 bases). Germline V gene data show CDR1 as DFQATT and CDR2 as SNEGSKA (reference sequence). Trimming took off 3 bases at V and 2 bases at J, with 17 bases between the two ends. CDR3 length: 16 residues. The CDR3 DNA reads as TGCAGTGCTAGTTACAGGGTCAGCAGGGGCAATCAGCCCCAGCATTTT. Encoded protein: CSASYRVSRGNQPQHF.

This chain uses TRBV28 with TRBJ1-6, with a tentative D call TRBD1 (5 bases). Trimming left V 7 bases short and J 0 bases short, with 10 bases between. Germline V lookup: CDR1 MDHEN, CDR2 SYDVKM. The CDR3 covers 15 residues. CDR3 DNA sequence: TGTGCCAGCAAGACAGCTAGCTCCTATAATTCACCCCTCCACTTT. Protein: CASKTASSYNSPLHF.

The chain combines TRBV12-3 or TRBV12-4 with TRBJ1-1; D remains ambiguous. The CDR3 loop spans 12 amino acids. The V end was cut by 3 bases, the J end by 0 bases, with 2 bases between. Here the CDR3 reads CASSFMNTEAFF. The CDR3 DNA is TGTGCCAGCAGTTTTATGAACACTGAAGCTTTCTTT.